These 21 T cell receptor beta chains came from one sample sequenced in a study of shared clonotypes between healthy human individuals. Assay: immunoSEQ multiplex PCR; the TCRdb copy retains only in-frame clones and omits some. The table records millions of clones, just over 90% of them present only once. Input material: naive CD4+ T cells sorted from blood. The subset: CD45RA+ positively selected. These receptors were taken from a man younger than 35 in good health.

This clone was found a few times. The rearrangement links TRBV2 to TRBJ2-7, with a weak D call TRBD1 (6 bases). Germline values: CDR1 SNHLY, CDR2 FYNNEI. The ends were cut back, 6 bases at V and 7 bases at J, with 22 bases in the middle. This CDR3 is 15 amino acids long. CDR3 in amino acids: CASRRQGSSFGEQYF. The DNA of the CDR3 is TGTGCCAGCAGGCGTCAGGGGTCATCATTCGGGGAGCAGTACTTC.

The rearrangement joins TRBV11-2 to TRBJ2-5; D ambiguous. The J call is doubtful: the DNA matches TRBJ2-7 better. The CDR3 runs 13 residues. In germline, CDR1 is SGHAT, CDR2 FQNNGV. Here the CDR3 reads CASSFGQPYEQYF. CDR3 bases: TGTGCCAGCAGCTTTGGGCAGCCCTACGAGCAGTACTTC.

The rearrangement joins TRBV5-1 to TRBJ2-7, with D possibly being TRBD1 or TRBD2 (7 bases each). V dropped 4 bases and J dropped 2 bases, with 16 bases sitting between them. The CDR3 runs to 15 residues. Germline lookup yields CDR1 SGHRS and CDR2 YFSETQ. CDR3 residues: CASSPGGGPTYEQYF. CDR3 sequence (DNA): TGCGCCAGCAGCCCAGGGGGGGGACCTACCTACGAGCAGTACTTC.

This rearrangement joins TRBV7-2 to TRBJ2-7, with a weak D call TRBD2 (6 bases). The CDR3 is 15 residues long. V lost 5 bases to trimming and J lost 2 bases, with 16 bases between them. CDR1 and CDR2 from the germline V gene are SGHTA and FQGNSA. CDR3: CASSVRDFLTYEQYF. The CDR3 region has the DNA TGTGCCAGCAGCGTCCGGGACTTCCTCACCTACGAGCAGTACTTC.

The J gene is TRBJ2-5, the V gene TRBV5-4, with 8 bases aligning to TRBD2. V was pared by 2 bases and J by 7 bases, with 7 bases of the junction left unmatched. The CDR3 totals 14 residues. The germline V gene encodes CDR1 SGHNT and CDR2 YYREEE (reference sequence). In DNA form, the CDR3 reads TGTGCCAGCAGCTTTGACGGGGGGGAGGGGACCCAGTACTTC. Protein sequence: CASSFDGGEGTQYF. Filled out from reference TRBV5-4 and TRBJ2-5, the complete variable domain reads ETGVTQSPTHLIKTRGQQVTLRCSSQSGHNTVSWYQQALGQGPQFIFQYYREEENGRGNFPPRFSGLQFPNYSSELNVNALELDDSALYLCASSFDGGEGTQYFGPGTRLLVL.

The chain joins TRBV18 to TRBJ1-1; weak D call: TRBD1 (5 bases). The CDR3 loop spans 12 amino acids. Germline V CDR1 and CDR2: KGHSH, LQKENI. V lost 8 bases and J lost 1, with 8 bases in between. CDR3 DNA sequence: TGTGCCAGCGGACACCCGAACACTGAAGCTTTCTTT. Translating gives CASGHPNTEAFF.

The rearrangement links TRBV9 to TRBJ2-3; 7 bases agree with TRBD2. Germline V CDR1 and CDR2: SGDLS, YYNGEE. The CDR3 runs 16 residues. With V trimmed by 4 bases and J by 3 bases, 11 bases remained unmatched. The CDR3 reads CASSPVPGGGTDTQYF. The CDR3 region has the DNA TGTGCCAGCAGCCCCGTCCCGGGGGGAGGGACAGATACGCAGTATTTT.

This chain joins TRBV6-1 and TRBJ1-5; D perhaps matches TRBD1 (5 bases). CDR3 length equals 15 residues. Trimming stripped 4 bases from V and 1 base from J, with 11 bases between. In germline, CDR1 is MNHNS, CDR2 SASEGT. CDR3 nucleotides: TGTGCCAGCAGTGCAGGGTTCGACAGCAATCAGCCCCAGCATTTT. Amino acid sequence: CASSAGFDSNQPQHF.

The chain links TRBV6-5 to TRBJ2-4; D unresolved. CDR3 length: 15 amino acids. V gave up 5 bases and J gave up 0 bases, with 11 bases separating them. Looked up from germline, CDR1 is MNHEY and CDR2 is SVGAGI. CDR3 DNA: TGTGCCAGCAGTAGCACGGAACTAGCCAAAAACATTCAGTACTTC. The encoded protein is CASSSTELAKNIQYF.

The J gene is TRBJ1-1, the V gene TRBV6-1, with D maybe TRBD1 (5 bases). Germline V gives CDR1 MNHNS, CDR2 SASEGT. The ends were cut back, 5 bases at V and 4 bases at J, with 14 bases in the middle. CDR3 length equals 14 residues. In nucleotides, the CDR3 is TGTGCCAGCAGTTGGGGCCAGGGTATCACTGAAGCTTTCTTT. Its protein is CASSWGQGITEAFF.

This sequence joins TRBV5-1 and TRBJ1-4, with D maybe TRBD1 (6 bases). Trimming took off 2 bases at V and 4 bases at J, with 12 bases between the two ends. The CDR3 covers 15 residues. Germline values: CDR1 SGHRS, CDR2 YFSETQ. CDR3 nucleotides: TGCGCCAGCAGCTTAGCCGGGACAAATAATGAAAAACTGTTTTTT. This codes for CASSLAGTNNEKLFF.

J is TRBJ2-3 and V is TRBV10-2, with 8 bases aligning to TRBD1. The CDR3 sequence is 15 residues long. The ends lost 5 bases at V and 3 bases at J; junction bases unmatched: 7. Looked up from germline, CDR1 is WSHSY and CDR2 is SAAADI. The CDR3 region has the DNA TGCGCCAGCAGTAGATGGGACAGGACAACAGATACGCAGTATTTT. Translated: CASSRWDRTTDTQYF.

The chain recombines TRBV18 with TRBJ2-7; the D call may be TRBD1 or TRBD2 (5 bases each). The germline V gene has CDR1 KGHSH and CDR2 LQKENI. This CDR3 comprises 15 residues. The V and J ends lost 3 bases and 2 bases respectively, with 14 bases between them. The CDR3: CASSPAGLGAYEQYF. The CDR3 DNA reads TGTGCCAGCTCACCGGCCGGCTTGGGGGCCTACGAGCAGTACTTC.

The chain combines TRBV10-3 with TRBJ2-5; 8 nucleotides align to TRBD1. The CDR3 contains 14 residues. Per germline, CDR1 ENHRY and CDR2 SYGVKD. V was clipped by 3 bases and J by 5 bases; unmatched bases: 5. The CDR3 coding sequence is TGTGCCATCAGTGATCAGGGGGCAAGGGAGACCCAGTACTTC. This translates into CAISDQGARETQYF.

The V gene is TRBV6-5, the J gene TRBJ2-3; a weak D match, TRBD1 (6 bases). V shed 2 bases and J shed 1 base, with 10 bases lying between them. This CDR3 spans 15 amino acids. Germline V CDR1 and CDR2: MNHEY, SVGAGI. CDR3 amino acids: CASSYVGARTDTQYF. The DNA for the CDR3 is TGTGCCAGCAGTTACGTGGGGGCCCGCACAGATACGCAGTATTTT.

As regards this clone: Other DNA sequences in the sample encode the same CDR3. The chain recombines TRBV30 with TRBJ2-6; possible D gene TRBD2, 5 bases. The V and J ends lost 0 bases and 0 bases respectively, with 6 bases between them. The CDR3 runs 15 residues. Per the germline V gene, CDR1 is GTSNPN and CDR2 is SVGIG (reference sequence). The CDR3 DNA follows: TGTGCCTGGAGTGTAGGGAGCTCTGGGGCCAACGTCCTGACTTTC. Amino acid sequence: CAWSVGSSGANVLTF.

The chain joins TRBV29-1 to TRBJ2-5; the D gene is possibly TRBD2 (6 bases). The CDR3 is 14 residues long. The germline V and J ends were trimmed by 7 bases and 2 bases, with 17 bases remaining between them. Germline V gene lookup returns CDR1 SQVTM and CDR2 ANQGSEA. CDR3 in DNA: TGCAGCGCTAGAAACCGGGACTTACAAGAGACCCAGTACTTC. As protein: CSARNRDLQETQYF.

The CDR3, as DNA: TGTGCCAGCAGCGTGGGACAGGGTCGGAACAATGAGCAGTTCTTC. It specifies CASSVGQGRNNEQFF. The rearrangement uses TRBV25-1 and TRBJ2-1; 9 bases match TRBD1. In germline, CDR1 is MGHDK, CDR2 SYGVNS. The CDR3 sequence is 15 residues long. Losses at the gene ends were 6 bases for V and 5 bases for J; bases not matched to a gene: 8.

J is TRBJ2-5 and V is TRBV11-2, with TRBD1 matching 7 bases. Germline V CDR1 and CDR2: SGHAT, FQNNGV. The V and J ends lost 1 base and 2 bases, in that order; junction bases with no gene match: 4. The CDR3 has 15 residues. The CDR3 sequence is CASSLGGGRQETQYF. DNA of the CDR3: TGTGCCAGCAGCTTAGGAGGGGGCCGGCAAGAGACCCAGTACTTC.

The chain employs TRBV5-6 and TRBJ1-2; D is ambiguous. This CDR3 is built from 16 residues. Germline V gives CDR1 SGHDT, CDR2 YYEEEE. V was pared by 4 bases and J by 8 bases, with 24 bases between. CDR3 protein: CASSLRSVVGAHGYTF. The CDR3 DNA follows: TGTGCCAGCAGCCTACGATCGGTTGTGGGAGCCCACGGCTACACCTTC. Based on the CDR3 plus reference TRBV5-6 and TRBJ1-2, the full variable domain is DAGVTQSPTHLIKTRGQQVTLRCSPKSGHDTVSWYQQALGQGPQFIFQYYEEEERQRGNFPDRFSGHQFPNYSSELNVNALLLGDSALYLCASSLRSVVGAHGYTFGSGTRLTVV.

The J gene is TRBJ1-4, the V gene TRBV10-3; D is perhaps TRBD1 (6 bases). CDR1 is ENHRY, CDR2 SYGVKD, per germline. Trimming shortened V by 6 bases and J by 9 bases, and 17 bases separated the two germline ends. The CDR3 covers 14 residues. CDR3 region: CAISEDQGPKKLFF. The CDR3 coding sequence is TGTGCCATCAGCGAGGATCAGGGGCCGAAAAAACTGTTTTTT.